A single sample is the source of the 30 T cell receptor beta chains below, sequenced in a study of CD8 T cells in ankylosing spondylitis. Study findings and constraints: There was a TCR beta motif, made of several highly homologous variants, that appeared characteristic of ankylosing spondylitis blood.

TCRdb re-derived calls from the 5' RACE reads in MiXCR, one entry per CDR3 protein. The data hold 350,000 or so distinct CDR3 sequences, with around 7.6% observed a single time. These receptors have no known antigen. Sequenced sample: blood, either unsorted or a sorted T cell fraction (not recorded which). The origin of the receptors is a male donor with ankylosing spondylitis.

This clonotype was recorded many times. The J gene is TRBJ2-2, the V gene TRBV3-1; D uncertain. CDR1 LGHDT and CDR2 YNNKEL come from the germline V gene (reference sequence). Trimming cost V 5 bases and J 1 base, with 8 bases left between them. The CDR3 loop spans 14 amino acids. The CDR3 DNA follows: TGTGCCAGCAGCTCAAACAGGAACACCGGGGAGCTGTTTTTT. It yields the protein CASSSNRNTGELFF.

Only a few counts were recorded for this clonotype. V and J are TRBV6-1 and TRBJ1-1, with a tentative D call TRBD1 (5 bases). CDR1 is MNHNS and CDR2 is SASEGT in the germline V gene. This CDR3 has 13 residues. V lost 4 bases, J lost 7 bases, and 13 bases lay in between. The CDR3 DNA reads TGTGCCAGCAGTGGAGAACGGGGGGGTGAAGCTTTCTTT. Protein: CASSGERGGEAFF.

This clonotype was detected a few times. This chain connects TRBV5-1 to TRBJ1-2; maybe TRBD1 (6 bases). Trimming stripped 3 bases from V and 2 bases from J, with 8 bases between. The germline gives CDR1 SGHRS, CDR2 YFSETQ. The CDR3 totals 13 residues. The CDR3 DNA sequence: TGCGCCAGCAGCTCAGGGGAGAACTATGGCTACACCTTC. Translated: CASSSGENYGYTF.

This chain links TRBV6-2 or TRBV6-3 with TRBJ2-1; possible D gene TRBD2, 5 bases. The germline gives CDR1 MNHEY, CDR2 SVGEGT. The CDR3 consists of 15 residues. Between the trimmed V and J ends, which lost 3 bases and 6 bases, there was a span of 15 bases. The CDR3 protein is CASSYRGNVFNEQFF. The CDR3 bases are TGTGCCAGCAGTTATCGAGGGAATGTATTCAATGAGCAGTTCTTC.

This clonotype was detected only a few times. This chain joins TRBV12-3 or TRBV12-4 and TRBJ2-1; D tentatively reads TRBD1 or TRBD2 (5 bases each). V lost 6 bases and J lost 7, with 13 bases in between. This CDR3 region has 13 residues. As DNA, the CDR3 is TGTGCCAGCAGCCCAGGGTGGGGGAATGAGCAGTTCTTC. Its translation: CASSPGWGNEQFF.

This clonotype was detected many times. The CDR3 bases are TGTGCCAGCAGCTGGGGACAGGGAAACACTGAAGCTTTCTTT. Translation gives CASSWGQGNTEAFF. The gene calls are TRBV5-6 and TRBJ1-1; TRBD1 aligns across 9 bases. From germline, CDR1 is SGHDT and CDR2 YYEEEE. This CDR3 is 14 amino acids long. The V gene end was trimmed by 3 bases and the J gene end by 2 bases; junction bases not matched to a gene: 2. Supplemented by reference TRBV5-6 and TRBJ1-1, the full variable domain reads DAGVTQSPTHLIKTRGQQVTLRCSPKSGHDTVSWYQQALGQGPQFIFQYYEEEERQRGNFPDRFSGHQFPNYSSELNVNALLLGDSALYLCASSWGQGNTEAFFGQGTRLTVV.

Many counts were recorded for this clonotype. This sequence joins TRBV5-1 and TRBJ1-1; D is unresolved. Germline assignment: CDR1 SGHRS and CDR2 YFSETQ. This CDR3 spans 15 amino acids. Trimming stripped 4 bases from V and 4 bases from J, with 17 bases between. The CDR3 is CASSPLEGRGTEAFF. Written as DNA, the CDR3 is TGCGCCAGCAGCCCCCTGGAGGGCCGGGGCACTGAAGCTTTCTTT.

This clonotype has only a few counts. The genes are TRBV6-5 and TRBJ2-7, with D unresolved. Germline CDR1 is MNHEY and CDR2 is SVGAGI. Trimming stripped 2 bases from V and 3 bases from J, with 14 bases between. This CDR3 is 15 amino acids long. The CDR3 DNA reads as TGTGCCAGCAGTTACCGCGGCACGCCTATCTACGAGCAGTACTTC. It codes for CASSYRGTPIYEQYF.

This clonotype was counted a few times. The chain links TRBV5-1 to TRBJ2-7, with 8 bases that match TRBD1. Looked up from germline, CDR1 is SGHRS and CDR2 is YFSETQ. CDR3 length equals 15 residues. With 3 bases clipped from V and 3 bases from J, the junction kept 8 bases outside the gene matches. DNA of the CDR3: TGCGCCAGCAGCTCCTCTGCCAGGGGGCTCTACGAGCAGTACTTC. The encoded protein is CASSSSARGLYEQYF.

This clonotype has ten or more counts. The J gene is TRBJ2-5, the V gene TRBV29-1; 8 nucleotides line up with TRBD1. The germline CDR1 and CDR2 sequences are SQVTM and ANQGSEA. V lost 7 bases to trimming and J lost 2 bases; unmatched junction nucleotides: 3. The CDR3 runs 12 residues. CDR3 amino acids: CSGGTGQETQYF. For the CDR3, the DNA is TGCAGCGGTGGGACAGGTCAAGAGACCCAGTACTTC.

This clonotype occurred a few times. This chain uses TRBV5-1 with TRBJ2-7; D ambiguous. CDR1 is SGHRS, CDR2 YFSETQ, per germline. With 4 bases removed from V and 3 bases from J, the gap between germline ends came to 20 bases. The CDR3 spans 16 residues. CDR3 DNA: TGCGCCAGCAGCCGACAAAGGACGGAAAGGGTCTACGAGCAGTACTTC. Protein sequence: CASSRQRTERVYEQYF.

This clonotype was seen a handful of times. This chain connects TRBV29-1 to TRBJ1-1; D possibly corresponds to TRBD1 (6 bases). Deletions cut 6 bases from V and 4 bases from J, with 15 bases between. CDR1 is SQVTM and CDR2 is ANQGSEA in the germline V gene. This CDR3 region has 13 residues. The CDR3 nucleotides are TGCAGCGTCGGGGAGGGGGGGGGCACTGAAGCTTTCTTT. Residues: CSVGEGGGTEAFF.

V is TRBV20-1 and J is TRBJ2-3; 7 positions match TRBD2. The CDR3 loop spans 16 amino acids. Germline lookup yields CDR1 DFQATT and CDR2 SNEGSKA (reference sequence). The V gene end was trimmed by 6 bases and the J gene end by 2 bases; junction bases not matched to a gene: 14. Written as DNA, the CDR3 is TGCAGTGCCACAAACCCGGGACTACAATACACAGATACGCAGTATTTT. Its translation: CSATNPGLQYTDTQYF.

There are many counts of this clonotype. The CDR3 bases are TGTGCCAGCAGCTTATACCCGGTAAACAACCCCGGGATGAACACTGAAGCTTTCTTT. Amino acids: CASSLYPVNNPGMNTEAFF. V is TRBV11-2 and J is TRBJ1-1; no definite D call. V gave up 2 bases and J gave up 0 bases, with 22 bases separating them. The CDR3 spans 19 residues. Per germline, CDR1 SGHAT and CDR2 FQNNGV.

This clonotype was counted ten times or more. The gene calls are TRBV6-1 and TRBJ2-2; 7 bases map to TRBD1. In germline, CDR1 is MNHNS, CDR2 SASEGT. J lost 1 base, V lost 6 bases, and 8 bases had no gene match. This CDR3 is 16 amino acids long. For the CDR3, the DNA is TGTGCCAGCAGGACGGGACAGTTCTTGAACACCGGGGAGCTGTTTTTT. Translation: CASRTGQFLNTGELFF.

This clonotype has a handful of counts. This chain connects TRBV18 to TRBJ2-3; 8 bases match TRBD1. The CDR3 contains 17 residues. Trimming removed 4 bases from V and 5 bases from J; junction bases left unmatched: 14. Germline CDR1 and CDR2: KGHSH and LQKENI. CDR3 coding DNA: TGTGCCAGCTCACTTTATCCTCAGGGGGCTGTTGGAGATACGCAGTATTTT. Its translation: CASSLYPQGAVGDTQYF. Supplemented by reference TRBV18 and TRBJ2-3, the full variable domain reads NAGVMQNPRHLVRRRGQEARLRCSPMKGHSHVYWYRQLPEEGLKFMVYLQKENIIDESGMPKERFSAEFPKEGPSILRIQQVVRGDSAAYFCASSLYPQGAVGDTQYFGPGTRLTVL.

The chain has TRBV28 and TRBJ2-7; 9 nucleotides line up with TRBD2. Trimming removed 3 bases from V and 4 bases from J; junction bases left unmatched: 7. The CDR3 covers 15 residues. Per germline, CDR1 MDHEN and CDR2 SYDVKM. In nucleotides, the CDR3 is TGTGCCAGCAGTTTGCGACTAGCGGATGTGTACGAGCAGTACTTC. Encoded protein: CASSLRLADVYEQYF.

The chain employs TRBV29-1 and TRBJ2-1; 9 positions agree with TRBD2. Trimming cost V 6 bases and J 5 bases; bases outside gene matches: 5. The CDR3 extends over 13 amino acids. Germline assignment: CDR1 SQVTM and CDR2 ANQGSEA. As DNA, the CDR3 is TGCAGCGTAGCGCCTAGCGGGAACAATGAGCAGTTCTTC. The encoded protein is CSVAPSGNNEQFF.

In this sample, this clonotype turned up many times. This chain uses TRBV29-1 with TRBJ1-1; a weak D match, TRBD1 (6 bases). Between the trimmed V and J ends, which lost 6 bases and 4 bases, there was a span of 12 bases. Per germline, CDR1 SQVTM and CDR2 ANQGSEA. The CDR3 is 12 amino acids. CDR3 DNA sequence: TGCAGCGTGGGACATTGGGGCACTGAAGCTTTCTTT. Translating it yields CSVGHWGTEAFF.

This clonotype was observed at least ten times. The genes are TRBV12-3 or TRBV12-4 and TRBJ2-1; TRBD2 agrees at 7 bases. This CDR3 has 15 residues. V was pared by 3 bases and J by 4 bases, with 6 bases of the junction left unmatched. CDR3 DNA: TGTGCCAGCAGTTTGATCGGGGGGAGTTACAATGAGCAGTTCTTC. Translated: CASSLIGGSYNEQFF.

The gene calls are TRBV7-9 and TRBJ1-1; 8 bases map to TRBD1. Per germline, CDR1 SEHNR and CDR2 FQNEAQ (reference sequence). Trimming cost V 1 base and J 8 bases; bases outside gene matches: 6. This CDR3 spans 14 amino acids. The CDR3 bases are TGTGCCAGCAGCTTAGAACTGGACAGGGCCGAAGCTTTCTTT. Protein product: CASSLELDRAEAFF. Combining the CDR3 with reference TRBV7-9 and TRBJ1-1 gives the whole variable domain DTGVSQNPRHKITKRGQNVTFRCDPISEHNRLYWYRQTLGQGPEFLTYFQNEAQLEKSRLLSDRFSAERPKGSFSTLEIQRTEQGDSAMYLCASSLELDRAEAFFGQGTRLTVV.

The DNA of the CDR3 is TGTGCCAGCAGCTTCCTTTTGGAAACCCAGTACTTC. Translating gives CASSFLLETQYF. The chain employs TRBV7-2 and TRBJ2-5, with D unclear. Germline V lookup: CDR1 SGHTA, CDR2 FQGNSA. The V end lost 3 bases, the J end lost 8 bases, and 10 bases lay between the germline ends. The CDR3 length is 12 residues.

This clonotype has just a few counts. The rearrangement uses TRBV3-1 and TRBJ2-5; no firm D call. V lost 0 bases, J lost 4 bases, and 9 bases lay in between. Germline assignment: CDR1 LGHDT and CDR2 YNNKEL (reference sequence). This CDR3 comprises 14 residues. CDR3 coding DNA: TGTGCCAGCAGCCAAGAATTGGGCCCAGAGACCCAGTACTTC. Encoded protein: CASSQELGPETQYF.

This chain connects TRBV7-6 to TRBJ2-3; TRBD1 agrees at 8 bases. V dropped 5 bases and J dropped 5; count of bases not matched to a gene: 9. The CDR3 covers 15 residues. Germline CDR1 is SGHVS and CDR2 is FNYEAQ. Here the CDR3 DNA reads TGTGCCAGCAGCCCCGGACAGGGTTTGTTAGATACGCAGTATTTT. This translates into CASSPGQGLLDTQYF. Drawing the rest from reference TRBV7-6 and TRBJ2-3, the complete variable domain is GAGVSQSPRYKVTKRGQDVALRCDPISGHVSLYWYRQALGQGPEFLTYFNYEAQQDKSGLPNDRFSAERPEGSISTLTIQRTEQRDSAMYRCASSPGQGLLDTQYFGPGTRLTVL.

In DNA form, the CDR3 reads TGCAGTGCTAGAGATACTGGGGCTAGTAACTACGAGCAGTACTTC. Translated, it gives CSARDTGASNYEQYF. The chain recombines TRBV20-1 with TRBJ2-7, with TRBD1 as a possible D gene (5 bases). The CDR3 has 15 residues. V was trimmed by 0 bases and J by 3 bases, leaving 15 bases between them. From germline, CDR1 is DFQATT and CDR2 SNEGSKA (reference sequence).

CDR3 region: CASSYSPGGQPQHF. The CDR3 DNA follows: TGTGCCAGCAGTTACTCCCCAGGGGGTCAGCCCCAGCATTTT. The chain couples TRBV6-5 to TRBJ1-5; 7 bases fit TRBD1. The length of the CDR3 is 14 residues. Unmatched junction bases numbered 2, after V lost 0 bases and J lost 6 bases. Looked up from germline, CDR1 is MNHEY and CDR2 is SVGAGI.

At least ten counts were recorded for this clonotype. The chain uses TRBV5-1 and TRBJ1-4, with 7 bases fitting TRBD1. The germline V gene has CDR1 SGHRS and CDR2 YFSETQ. Losses at the gene ends were 2 bases for V and 8 bases for J; bases not matched to a gene: 3. This CDR3 spans 13 amino acids. CDR3 loop: CASSFDREEKLFF. CDR3 in DNA: TGCGCCAGCAGCTTCGACAGGGAGGAAAAACTGTTTTTT.

Details on this clonotype: The germline gene is not matched at one end of the junction; a read error may be the cause. This chain connects TRBV4-1 to TRBJ2-7; 13 bases map to TRBD2. This CDR3 has 14 residues. In germline, CDR1 is MGHRA, CDR2 YSYEKL. DNA of the CDR3: TGCGCCAGCAGCCCGGGACTAGCGGGATCCCTCCCCTTCTTC. It translates to CASSPGLAGSLPFF.

This clonotype was counted a few times. The chain recombines TRBV5-1 with TRBJ1-2; TRBD1 matches at 10 bases. Germline V gene sequence: CDR1 SGHRS, CDR2 YFSETQ. This CDR3 has 15 residues. The V segment lost 5 bases and the J segment 1 base; nucleotides outside the gene matches: 5. As DNA, the CDR3 is TGCGCCAGCAGACCCGGGACAGGGGTTAACTATGGCTACACCTTC. This codes for CASRPGTGVNYGYTF.

This sequence joins TRBV18 and TRBJ2-2, with no clear D. Germline V lookup: CDR1 KGHSH, CDR2 LQKENI. V lost 0 bases to trimming and J lost 4 bases, with 12 bases between them. This CDR3 has 16 residues. The CDR3 here is CASSPPVVTSTGELFF. CDR3 DNA sequence: TGTGCCAGCTCACCACCGGTCGTCACCTCCACCGGGGAGCTGTTTTTT.